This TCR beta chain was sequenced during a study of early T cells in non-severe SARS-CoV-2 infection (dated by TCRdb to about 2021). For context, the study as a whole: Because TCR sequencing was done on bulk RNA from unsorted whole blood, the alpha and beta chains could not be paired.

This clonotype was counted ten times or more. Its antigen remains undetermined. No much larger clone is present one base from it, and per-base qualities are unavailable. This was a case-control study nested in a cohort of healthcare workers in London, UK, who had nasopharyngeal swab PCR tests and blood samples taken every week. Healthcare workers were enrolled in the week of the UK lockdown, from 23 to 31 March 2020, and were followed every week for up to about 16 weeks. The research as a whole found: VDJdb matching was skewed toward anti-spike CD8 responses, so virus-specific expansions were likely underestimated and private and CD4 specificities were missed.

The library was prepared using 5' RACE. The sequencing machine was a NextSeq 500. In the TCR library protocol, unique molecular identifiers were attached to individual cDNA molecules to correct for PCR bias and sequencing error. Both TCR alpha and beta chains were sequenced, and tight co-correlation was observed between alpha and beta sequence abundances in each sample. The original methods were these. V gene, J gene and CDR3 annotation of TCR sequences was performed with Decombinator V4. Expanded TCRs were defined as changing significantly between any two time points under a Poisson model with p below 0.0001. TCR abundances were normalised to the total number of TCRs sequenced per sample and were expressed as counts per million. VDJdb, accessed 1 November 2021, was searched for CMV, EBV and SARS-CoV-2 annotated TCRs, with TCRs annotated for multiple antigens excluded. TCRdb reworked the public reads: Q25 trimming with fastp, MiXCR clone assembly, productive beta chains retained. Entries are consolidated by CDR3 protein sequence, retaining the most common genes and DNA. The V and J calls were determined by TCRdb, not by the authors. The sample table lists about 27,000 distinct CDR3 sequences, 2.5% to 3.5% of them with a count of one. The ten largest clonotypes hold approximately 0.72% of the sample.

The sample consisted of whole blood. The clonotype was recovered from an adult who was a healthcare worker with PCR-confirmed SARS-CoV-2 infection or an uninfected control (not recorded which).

The DNA sequence is as follows: TGTGCCAGCAAGACAGGGGGGCCTCGCGGCTACACCTTC. This yields the protein CASKTGGPRGYTF. The chain links TRBV12-3 or TRBV12-4 with TRBJ1-2, and 9 bases in between align with TRBD1. Measured from the cysteine to the phenylalanine, the CDR3 is 13 residues long. CDR3 DNA only is kept here, 39 bases in frame from base 1. The junction shows trimming of 7 bases on V and 8 bases on J, and the gene matches do not reach 8 bases of it.